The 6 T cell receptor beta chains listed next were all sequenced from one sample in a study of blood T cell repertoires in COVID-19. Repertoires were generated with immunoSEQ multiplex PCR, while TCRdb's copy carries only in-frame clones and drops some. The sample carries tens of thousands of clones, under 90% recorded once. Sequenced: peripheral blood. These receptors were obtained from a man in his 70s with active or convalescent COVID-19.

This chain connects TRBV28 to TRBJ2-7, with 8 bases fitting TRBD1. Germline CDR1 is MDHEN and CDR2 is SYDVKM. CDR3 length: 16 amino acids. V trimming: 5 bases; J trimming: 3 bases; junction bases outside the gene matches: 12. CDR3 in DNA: TGTGCCAGCAGTGCCCCGACAGGGGCGGGGTACTACGAGCAGTACTTC. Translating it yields CASSAPTGAGYYEQYF.

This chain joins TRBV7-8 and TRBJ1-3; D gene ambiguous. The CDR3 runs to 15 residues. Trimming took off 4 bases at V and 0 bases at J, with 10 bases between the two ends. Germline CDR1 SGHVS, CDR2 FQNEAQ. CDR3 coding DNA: TGTGCCAGCAGCTCAGGCTCTCGCTCTGGAAACACCATATATTTT. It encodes CASSSGSRSGNTIYF.

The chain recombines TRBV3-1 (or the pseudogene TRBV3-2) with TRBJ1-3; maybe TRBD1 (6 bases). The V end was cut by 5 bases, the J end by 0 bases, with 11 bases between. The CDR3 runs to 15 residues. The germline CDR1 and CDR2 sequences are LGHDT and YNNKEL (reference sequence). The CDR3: CASSSDRTSGNTIYF. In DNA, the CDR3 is TGTGCCAGCAGCTCGGACAGAACCTCTGGAAACACCATATATTTT.

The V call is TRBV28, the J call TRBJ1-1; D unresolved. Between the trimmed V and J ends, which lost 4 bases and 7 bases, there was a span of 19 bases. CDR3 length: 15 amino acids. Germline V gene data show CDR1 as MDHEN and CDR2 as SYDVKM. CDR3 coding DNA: TGTGCCAGCAGTTCGTCAGGTGGCGGGCGGAGTGAAGCTTTCTTT. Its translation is CASSSSGGGRSEAFF. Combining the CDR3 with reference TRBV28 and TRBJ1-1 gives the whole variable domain DVKVTQSSRYLVKRTGEKVFLECVQDMDHENMFWYRQDPGLGLRLIYFSYDVKMKEKGDIPEGYSVSREKKERFSLILESASTNQTSMYLCASSSSGGGRSEAFFGQGTRLTVV.

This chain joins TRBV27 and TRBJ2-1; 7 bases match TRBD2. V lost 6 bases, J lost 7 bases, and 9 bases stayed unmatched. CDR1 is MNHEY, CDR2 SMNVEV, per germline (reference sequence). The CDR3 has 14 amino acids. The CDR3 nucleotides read TGTGCCAGCAGAGTGTGGGGGAGGGGAAATGAGCAGTTCTTC. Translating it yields CASRVWGRGNEQFF.

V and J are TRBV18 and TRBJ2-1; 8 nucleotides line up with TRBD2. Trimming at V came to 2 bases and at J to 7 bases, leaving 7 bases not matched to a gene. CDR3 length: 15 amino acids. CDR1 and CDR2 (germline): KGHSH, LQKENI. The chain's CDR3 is CASSPAGGGGNEQFF. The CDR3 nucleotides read TGTGCCAGCTCACCAGCGGGAGGTGGTGGGAATGAGCAGTTCTTC. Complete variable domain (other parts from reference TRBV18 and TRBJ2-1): NAGVMQNPRHLVRRRGQEARLRCSPMKGHSHVYWYRQLPEEGLKFMVYLQKENIIDESGMPKERFSAEFPKEGPSILRIQQVVRGDSAAYFCASSPAGGGGNEQFFGPGTRLTVL.